The following is a TCR beta chain sequence with its context. The CDR3 is 15 residues long. Germline values: CDR1 LGHNA, CDR2 YNFKEQ. V shed 4 bases and J 3 bases; nucleotides not matched to a gene: 9. The source of the sample is a study of shared T cell receptors in the human thymus. TCRdb's copy holds only in-frame clones and misses some; the assay was immunoSEQ multiplex PCR. Of roughly 550,000 clones in the sample, about 84% were seen once. These data were also reused for a study on human thymus T cells. Per that study: Having surgery to correct congenital heart defects, healthy Finnish infants acted as the donors. Thymus specimens were resections from corrective heart surgery. What related research reported was that thymic repertoires overlapped highly among unrelated individuals.

The TCR was taken from a boy under two years old with a congenital heart defect. Sample: thymocytes. This rearrangement joins TRBV4-2 to TRBJ2-7; the match to TRBD2 covers 7 bases. The CDR3 sequence is CASSRRTRYGYEQYF. Here the CDR3 DNA reads TGTGCCAGCAGCCGTAGGACTAGGTATGGCTACGAGCAGTACTTC.